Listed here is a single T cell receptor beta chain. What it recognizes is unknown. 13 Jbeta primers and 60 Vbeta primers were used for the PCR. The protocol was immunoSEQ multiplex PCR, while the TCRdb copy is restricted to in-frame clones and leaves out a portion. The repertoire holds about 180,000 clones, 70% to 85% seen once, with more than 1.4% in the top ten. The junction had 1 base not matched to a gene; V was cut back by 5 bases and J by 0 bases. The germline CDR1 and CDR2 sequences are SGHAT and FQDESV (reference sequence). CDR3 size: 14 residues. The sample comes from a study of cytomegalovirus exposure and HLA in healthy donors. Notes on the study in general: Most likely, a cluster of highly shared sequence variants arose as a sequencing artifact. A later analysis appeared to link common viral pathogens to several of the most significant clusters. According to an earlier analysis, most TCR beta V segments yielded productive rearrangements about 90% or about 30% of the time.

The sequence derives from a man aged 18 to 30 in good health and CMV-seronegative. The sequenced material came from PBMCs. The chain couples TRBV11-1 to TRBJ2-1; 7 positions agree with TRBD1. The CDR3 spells CASSRDSSYNEQFF. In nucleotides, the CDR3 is TGTGCCAGCAGCCGGGACAGCTCCTACAATGAGCAGTTCTTC.